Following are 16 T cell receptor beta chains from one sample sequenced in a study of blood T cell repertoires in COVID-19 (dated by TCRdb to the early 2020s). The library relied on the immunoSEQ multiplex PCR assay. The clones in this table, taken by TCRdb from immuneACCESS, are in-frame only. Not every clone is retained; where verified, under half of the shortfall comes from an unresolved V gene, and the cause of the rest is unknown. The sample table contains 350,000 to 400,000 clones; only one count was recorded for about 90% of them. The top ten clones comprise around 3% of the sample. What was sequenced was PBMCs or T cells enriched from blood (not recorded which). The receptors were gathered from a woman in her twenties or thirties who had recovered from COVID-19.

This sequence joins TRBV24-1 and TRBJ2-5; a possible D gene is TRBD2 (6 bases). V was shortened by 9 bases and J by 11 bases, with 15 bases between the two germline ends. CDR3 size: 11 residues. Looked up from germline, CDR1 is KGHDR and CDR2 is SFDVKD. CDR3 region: CATGSAGHQYF. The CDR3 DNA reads TGTGCCACCGGGAGTGCGGGGCATCAGTACTTC.

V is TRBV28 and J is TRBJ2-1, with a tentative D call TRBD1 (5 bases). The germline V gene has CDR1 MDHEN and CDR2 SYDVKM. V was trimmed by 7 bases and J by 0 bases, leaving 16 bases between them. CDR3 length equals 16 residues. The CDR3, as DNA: TGTGCCAGCACTTCACCCGGACACTACTCCTACAATGAGCAGTTCTTC. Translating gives CASTSPGHYSYNEQFF.

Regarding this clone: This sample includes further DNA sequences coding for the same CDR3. In nucleotides, the CDR3 is TGTGCCAGCAGCTTGGGACAGACTAATTCACCCCTCCACTTT. It is translated as CASSLGQTNSPLHF. J is TRBJ1-6 and V is TRBV11-2; TRBD1 matches at 7 bases. The V gene end was trimmed by 3 bases and the J gene end by 6 bases; junction bases not matched to a gene: 2. The CDR3 totals 14 residues. Germline CDR1 and CDR2: SGHAT and FQNNGV.

CDR3 nucleotides: TGTGCCAGCAGTGTAGTAGCGGGAGGGCAGGAAAATGAGCAGTTCTTC. Translation: CASSVVAGGQENEQFF. The rearrangement links TRBV6-4 to TRBJ2-1; TRBD2 matches at 11 bases. The CDR3 length is 16 residues. The germline gives CDR1 MRHNA, CDR2 SNTAGT. J was trimmed by 7 bases and V by 4 bases; bases with no gene match: 9.

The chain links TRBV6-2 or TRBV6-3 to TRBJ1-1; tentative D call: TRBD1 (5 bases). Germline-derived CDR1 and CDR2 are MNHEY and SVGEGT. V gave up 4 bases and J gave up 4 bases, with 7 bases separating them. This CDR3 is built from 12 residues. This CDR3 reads CASSWGFTEAFF. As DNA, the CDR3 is TGTGCCAGCAGTTGGGGCTTCACTGAAGCTTTCTTT.

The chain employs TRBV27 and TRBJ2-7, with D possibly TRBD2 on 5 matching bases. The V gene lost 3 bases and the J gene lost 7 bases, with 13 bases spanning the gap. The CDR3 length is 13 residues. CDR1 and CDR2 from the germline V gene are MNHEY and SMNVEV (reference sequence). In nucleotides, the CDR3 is TGTGCCAGCAGTTTTAGAGGGTCGAGAGAGCAGTACTTC. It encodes CASSFRGSREQYF.

The CDR3 loop reads CASSQNGGSYEQYF. In DNA, the CDR3 is TGTGCCAGCAGCCAAAATGGGGGGTCTTACGAGCAGTACTTC. The rearrangement joins TRBV3-1 (or the pseudogene TRBV3-2) to TRBJ2-7; perhaps TRBD2 as D (6 bases). Per the germline V gene, CDR1 is LGHDT and CDR2 is YNNKEL (reference sequence). This CDR3 spans 14 amino acids. With 2 bases removed from V and 4 bases from J, the gap between germline ends came to 12 bases.

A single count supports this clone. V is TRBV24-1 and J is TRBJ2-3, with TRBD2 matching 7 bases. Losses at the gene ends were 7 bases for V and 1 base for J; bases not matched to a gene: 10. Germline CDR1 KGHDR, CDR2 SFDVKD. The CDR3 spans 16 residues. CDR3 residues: CATSYSSGRGTDTQYF. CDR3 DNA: TGTGCCACCAGCTACTCCTCAGGGAGGGGCACAGATACGCAGTATTTT.

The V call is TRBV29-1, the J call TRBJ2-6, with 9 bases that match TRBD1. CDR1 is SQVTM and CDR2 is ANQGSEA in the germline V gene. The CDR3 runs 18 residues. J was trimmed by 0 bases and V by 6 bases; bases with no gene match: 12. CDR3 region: CSVQGTGSKSSGANVLTF. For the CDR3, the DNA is TGCAGCGTCCAAGGGACAGGGTCCAAAAGCTCTGGGGCCAACGTCCTGACTTTC.

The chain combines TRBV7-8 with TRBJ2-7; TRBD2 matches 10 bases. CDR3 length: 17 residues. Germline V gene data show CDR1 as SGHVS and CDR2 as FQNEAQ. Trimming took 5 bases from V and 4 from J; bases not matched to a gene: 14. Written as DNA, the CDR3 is TGTGCCAGCAGCCCAACCCCCAGGAGCGGGAGGGTGTACGAGCAGTACTTC. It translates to CASSPTPRSGRVYEQYF.

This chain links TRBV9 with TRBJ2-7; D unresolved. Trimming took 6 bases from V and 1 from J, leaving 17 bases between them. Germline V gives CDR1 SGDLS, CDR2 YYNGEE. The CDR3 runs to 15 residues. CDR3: CASTASPDSSYEQYF. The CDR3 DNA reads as TGTGCCAGCACCGCCTCACCAGACTCGTCCTACGAGCAGTACTTC.

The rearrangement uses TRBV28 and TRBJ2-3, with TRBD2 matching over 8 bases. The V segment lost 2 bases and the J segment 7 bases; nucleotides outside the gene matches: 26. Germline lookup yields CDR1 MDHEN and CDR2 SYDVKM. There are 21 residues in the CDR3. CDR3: CASSLGRGPTSGTSSRNTQYF. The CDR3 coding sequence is TGTGCCAGCAGTTTAGGGCGGGGGCCAACCTCCGGGACTAGTAGCAGGAATACGCAGTATTTT.

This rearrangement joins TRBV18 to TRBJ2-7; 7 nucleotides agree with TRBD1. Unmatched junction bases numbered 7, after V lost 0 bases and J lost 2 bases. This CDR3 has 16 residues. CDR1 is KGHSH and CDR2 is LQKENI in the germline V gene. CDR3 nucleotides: TGTGCCAGCTCACCACCCCCGTTCGACAGGGCCTACGAGCAGTACTTC. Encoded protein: CASSPPPFDRAYEQYF.

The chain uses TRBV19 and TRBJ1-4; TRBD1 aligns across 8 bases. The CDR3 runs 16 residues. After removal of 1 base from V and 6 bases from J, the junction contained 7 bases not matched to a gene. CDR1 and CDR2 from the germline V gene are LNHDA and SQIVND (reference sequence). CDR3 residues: CASSIGRQGADEKLFF. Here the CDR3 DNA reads TGTGCCAGTAGTATAGGGCGGCAGGGGGCGGATGAAAAACTGTTTTTT.

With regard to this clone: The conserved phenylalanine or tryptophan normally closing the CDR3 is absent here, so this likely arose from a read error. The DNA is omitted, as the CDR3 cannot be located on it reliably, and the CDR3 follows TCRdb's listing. The chain's CDR3 is CASSEGTERTLKLSS. The rearrangement links TRBV18 to TRBJ1-1; TRBD1, as called in the table, went unchecked against the DNA. The CDR3 has 15 residues if both end residues are counted. The germline V gene has CDR1 KGHSH and CDR2 LQKENI.

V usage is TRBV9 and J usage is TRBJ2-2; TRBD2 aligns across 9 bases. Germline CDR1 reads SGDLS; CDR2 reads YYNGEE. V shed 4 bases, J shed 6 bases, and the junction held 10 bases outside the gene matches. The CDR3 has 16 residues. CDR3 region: CASSTARGGGPGELFF. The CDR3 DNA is TGTGCCAGCAGCACCGCCCGCGGGGGGGGACCCGGGGAGCTGTTTTTT.